A single sample gave rise to the 20 T cell receptor beta chains below, sequenced in a study of response to subunit inactivated influenza vaccine. TCRdb reprocessed the RT-PCR reads via MiXCR and lists one record per CDR3 protein. The sample includes approximately 230,000 distinct CDR3 sequences, 12% of them seen just once. Here the sequenced sample was non-naive T cells sorted from PBMCs, taken approximately 15 days before vaccination. All receptors derive from a middle-aged man who received an inactivated influenza vaccine.

This clonotype turned up a few times. The gene calls are TRBV6-5 and TRBJ2-7, with D possibly being TRBD1 (6 bases). Per the germline V gene, CDR1 is MNHEY and CDR2 is SVGAGI. V gave up 7 bases and J gave up 5 bases, with 15 bases separating them. This CDR3 region has 13 residues. Here the CDR3 reads CASNLQGTHEQYF. In nucleotides, the CDR3 is TGTGCCAGCAATTTACAGGGTACCCACGAGCAGTACTTC.

This clonotype has at least ten counts. This rearrangement joins TRBV5-5 to TRBJ2-2; 11 positions agree with TRBD1. The CDR3 sequence is 17 residues long. Trimming at V came to 4 bases and at J to 5 bases, leaving 10 bases not matched to a gene. The germline CDR1 and CDR2 sequences are SGHKS and YYEKEE (reference sequence). This CDR3 is CASSGGQGARVTGELFF. The CDR3 DNA sequence: TGTGCCAGCAGCGGAGGACAGGGGGCGAGGGTTACCGGGGAGCTGTTTTTT. The whole variable domain, filled in from reference TRBV5-5 and TRBJ2-2, reads DAGVTQSPTHLIKTRGQQVTLRCSPISGHKSVSWYQQVLGQGPQFIFQYYEKEERGRGNFPDRFSARQFPNYSSELNVNALLLGDSALYLCASSGGQGARVTGELFFGEGSRLTVL.

This clonotype was detected ten times or more. This rearrangement joins TRBV5-1 to TRBJ2-3; 9 bases match TRBD1. The V and J ends lost 7 bases and 1 base, in that order; junction bases with no gene match: 7. This CDR3 spans 15 amino acids. In germline, CDR1 is SGHRS, CDR2 YFSETQ. CDR3 protein: CASGGTGLGTDTQYF. The CDR3 coding sequence is TGCGCCAGCGGGGGGACAGGGCTCGGCACAGATACGCAGTATTTT.

This chain connects TRBV20-1 to TRBJ2-7; D is uncertain. V lost 0 bases to trimming and J lost 4 bases, with 16 bases between them. The CDR3 has 15 residues. The germline gives CDR1 DFQATT, CDR2 SNEGSKA (reference sequence). The CDR3 coding sequence is TGCAGTGCTAGAGATGTCCAGTCCTTTGTGTACGAGCAGTACTTC. Amino acids: CSARDVQSFVYEQYF.

This clonotype occurred a few times. The J gene is TRBJ1-2, the V gene TRBV6-1; D call uncertain. From germline, CDR1 is MNHNS and CDR2 SASEGT. The CDR3 runs to 13 residues. Trimming removed 10 bases from V and 4 bases from J, with 16 bases in between. The CDR3 protein is CATLGRGIYGYTF. The DNA for the CDR3 is TGTGCCACCTTAGGGCGCGGAATCTATGGCTACACCTTC.

By share, this clonotype counts as medium-sized. The CDR3 sequence: CSVWLGGAASGANVLTF. The CDR3 nucleotides are TGCAGCGTTTGGCTTGGCGGCGCGGCCTCTGGGGCCAACGTCCTGACTTTC. V is TRBV29-1 and J is TRBJ2-6; D gene ambiguous. V lost 5 bases and J lost 0, with 17 bases in between. The CDR3 contains 17 residues. The germline V gene has CDR1 SQVTM and CDR2 ANQGSEA.

This clonotype has ten or more counts. The rearrangement uses TRBV6-2 or TRBV6-3 and TRBJ2-7; 10 bases align to TRBD1. The CDR3 runs to 16 residues. The V and J ends lost 6 bases and 3 bases, in that order; junction bases with no gene match: 11. The germline V gene encodes CDR1 MNHEY and CDR2 SVGEGT. The CDR3 spells CASRTQRQGAYYEQYF. DNA of the CDR3: TGTGCCAGCAGGACCCAGAGACAGGGGGCTTACTACGAGCAGTACTTC.

The V call is TRBV5-5, the J call TRBJ2-3, with D perhaps given as TRBD1 or TRBD2 (5 bases each). Trimming left V 6 bases short and J 1 base short, with 12 bases between. This CDR3 is built from 14 residues. Germline V gives CDR1 SGHKS, CDR2 YYEKEE (reference sequence). This chain's CDR3 is CASTLGRGTDTQYF. In nucleotides, the CDR3 is TGTGCCAGCACTTTGGGACGGGGCACAGATACGCAGTATTTT. Combining the CDR3 with reference TRBV5-5 and TRBJ2-3 gives the whole variable domain DAGVTQSPTHLIKTRGQQVTLRCSPISGHKSVSWYQQVLGQGPQFIFQYYEKEERGRGNFPDRFSARQFPNYSSELNVNALLLGDSALYLCASTLGRGTDTQYFGPGTRLTVL.

This clonotype occurred many times. A junction boundary mismatches the germline segment, possibly from a read error. The J gene is TRBJ2-7, the V gene TRBV20-1; D not resolved. In germline, CDR1 is DFQATT, CDR2 SNEGSKA (reference sequence). The CDR3 loop spans 12 amino acids. The CDR3 DNA is TGCAGTGCCAGAGCCAGCCTCTACGAGCAGTACTTC. Translated: CSARASLYEQYF.

This clonotype turned up a few times. The chain carries TRBV5-5 and TRBJ2-1; TRBD2 matches at 14 bases. After removal of 0 bases from V and 8 bases from J, the junction contained 4 bases not matched to a gene. Germline-derived CDR1 and CDR2 are SGHKS and YYEKEE (reference sequence). The CDR3 totals 16 residues. This CDR3 reads CASSLGGLAGVDEQFF. The CDR3 nucleotides read TGTGCCAGCAGCTTGGGGGGACTAGCGGGAGTAGATGAGCAGTTCTTC.

V is TRBV5-5 and J is TRBJ2-3, with D unclear. The germline V gene has CDR1 SGHKS and CDR2 YYEKEE (reference sequence). Trimming took off 4 bases at V and 0 bases at J, with 18 bases between the two ends. This CDR3 region has 17 residues. The CDR3 sequence: CASSRINSIPSTDTQYF. The CDR3 DNA reads TGTGCCAGCAGCCGCATAAATAGCATACCGAGCACAGATACGCAGTATTTT.

This clonotype was detected a few times. The chain carries TRBV7-9 and TRBJ2-3; D not certain. Trimming pared 3 bases from V and 6 bases from J, leaving 10 bases between. The length of the CDR3 is 13 residues. Looked up from germline, CDR1 is SEHNR and CDR2 is FQNEAQ (reference sequence). CDR3 loop: CASSFDGWDTQYF. In nucleotides, the CDR3 is TGTGCCAGCAGCTTTGACGGGTGGGATACGCAGTATTTT.

In this sample, this clonotype turned up many times. The chain joins TRBV5-1 to TRBJ2-3, with D perhaps matching TRBD1 (6 bases). Germline CDR1 is SGHRS and CDR2 is YFSETQ. The CDR3 has 15 residues. The V and J ends lost 3 bases and 4 bases respectively, with 15 bases between them. CDR3 residues: CASSSTGKGADTQYF. The CDR3 DNA follows: TGCGCCAGCAGCTCTACAGGGAAAGGCGCAGATACGCAGTATTTT.

Only a few counts were recorded for this clonotype. The gene calls are TRBV6-2 or TRBV6-3 and TRBJ1-3, with D possibly being TRBD1 (5 bases). The CDR3 has 15 residues. V was pared by 6 bases and J by 2 bases, with 14 bases between. Germline loops: CDR1 MNHEY, CDR2 SVGEGT. CDR3 nucleotides: TGTGCCAGCAGCCCCCGCGGGACGCCTGGAAACACCATATATTTT. This codes for CASSPRGTPGNTIYF.

This clonotype has a handful of counts. V gene TRBV25-1 combines with J gene TRBJ1-2; a possible D gene is TRBD1 (5 bases). CDR3 length equals 15 residues. V was trimmed by 0 bases and J by 7 bases, leaving 15 bases between them. Germline loops: CDR1 MGHDK, CDR2 SYGVNS. The CDR3 sequence is CASSEYTVRASGYTF. The CDR3, as DNA: TGTGCCAGCAGTGAATATACAGTCAGGGCGTCTGGCTACACCTTC.

The V and J genes are TRBV4-1 and TRBJ2-7; TRBD1 aligns across 9 bases. The CDR3 contains 16 residues. Germline-derived CDR1 and CDR2 are MGHRA and YSYEKL. J lost 1 base, V lost 4 bases, and 8 bases had no gene match. Here the CDR3 DNA reads TGCGCCAGCAGCCGAAGAACAGGGGGCTCTTCCTACGAGCAGTACTTC. Its protein product is CASSRRTGGSSYEQYF.

This clonotype was seen more than once but under ten times. The rearrangement links TRBV30 to TRBJ1-2; D not certain. The V and J ends lost 0 bases and 7 bases respectively, with 9 bases between them. CDR3 length: 12 amino acids. Germline CDR1 is GTSNPN and CDR2 is SVGIG (reference sequence). The CDR3 bases are TGTGCCTGGAGTGTTTTGGCGGCTGGCTACACCTTC. It yields the protein CAWSVLAAGYTF.

The J gene is TRBJ2-7, the V gene TRBV7-2, with TRBD1 matching over 7 bases. After removal of 3 bases from V and 6 bases from J, the junction contained 5 bases not matched to a gene. Germline V gives CDR1 SGHTA, CDR2 FQGNSA. The CDR3 contains 13 residues. The CDR3 DNA follows: TGTGCCAGCAGCTTCAGACAGGGCGGCGAGCAGTACTTC. Amino acids: CASSFRQGGEQYF.

V usage is TRBV6-2 or TRBV6-3 and J usage is TRBJ1-6; perhaps TRBD1 as D (6 bases). V gave up 4 bases and J gave up 16 bases, with 11 bases separating them. There are 11 residues in the CDR3. Germline V CDR1 and CDR2: MNHEY, SVGEGT. For the CDR3, the DNA is TGTGCCAGCAGTTCGGACAGACTTCTCCACTTT. Residues: CASSSDRLLHF.

V gene TRBV4-3 combines with J gene TRBJ2-1; D may be TRBD1 (5 bases). The V end lost 0 bases, the J end lost 12 bases, and 21 bases lay between the germline ends. The CDR3 loop spans 16 amino acids. Germline V gene lookup returns CDR1 LGHNA and CDR2 YSLEER. The CDR3 DNA reads as TGCGCCAGCAGCCAAGATCGCGGCCGCAATCAGGGAAGGCAGTTCTTC. It specifies CASSQDRGRNQGRQFF.